This T cell receptor (beta chain) appears in the sequencing data of a study of blood T cell repertoires in COVID-19. Study context: COVID-19 samples, acute and convalescent, were from the United States, Italy and Spain.

The repertoire was sequenced with immunoSEQ multiplex PCR; TCRdb's copy has only in-frame clones and lacks some. The sample yields 100,000 to 150,000 clones, over 75% seen once. This clone has a handful of counts. The source is a woman aged 60-70 years with acute or convalescent COVID-19. Sequenced: peripheral blood.

The CDR3 spells CAWSPITEAFF. CDR3 bases: TGTGCCTGGAGTCCAATCACTGAAGCTTTCTTT. This chain links TRBV30 with TRBJ1-1; D is uncertain. The CDR3 loop spans 11 amino acids. Germline V lookup: CDR1 GTSNPN, CDR2 SVGIG (reference sequence). Trimming took off 2 bases at V and 4 bases at J, with 5 bases between the two ends.